This T cell receptor beta chain was found in a study of T cell repertoires in ileal Crohn's disease. Study-level points and caveats: All patients with clonality above 26.8% had endoscopic recurrence.

The sample's time point: neoterminal ileum biopsy at postoperative endoscopy, about 6 months after surgery. The V gene lost 4 bases and the J gene lost 8 bases, with 12 bases spanning the gap. Germline CDR1 reads SGHDT; CDR2 reads YYEEEE. The CDR3 has 12 amino acids. The repertoire was sequenced with immunoSEQ multiplex PCR; TCRdb's copy has only in-frame clones and lacks some. The sample has over 10,000 clones, around two thirds seen once. Note on this clone: What it recognizes is unknown.

The receptor's source is an adult with Crohn's disease. Sequencing was performed on ileal tissue. The chain carries TRBV5-6 and TRBJ1-2; TRBD1 is a possible D gene (6 bases). The CDR3 protein is CASSQGGGGYTF. CDR3 bases: TGTGCCAGCAGCCAAGGGGGAGGAGGCTACACCTTC.